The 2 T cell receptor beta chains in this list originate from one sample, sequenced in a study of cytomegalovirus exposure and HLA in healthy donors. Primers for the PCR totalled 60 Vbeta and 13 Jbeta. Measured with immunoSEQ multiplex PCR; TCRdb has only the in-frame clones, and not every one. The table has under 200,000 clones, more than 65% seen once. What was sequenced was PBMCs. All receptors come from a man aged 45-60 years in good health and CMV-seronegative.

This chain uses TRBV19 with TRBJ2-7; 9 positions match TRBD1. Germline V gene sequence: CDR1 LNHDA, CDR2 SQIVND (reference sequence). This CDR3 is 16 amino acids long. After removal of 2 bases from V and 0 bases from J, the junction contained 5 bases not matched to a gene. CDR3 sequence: CASSISTGGYSYEQYF. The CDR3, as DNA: TGTGCCAGTAGTATATCGACAGGGGGTTACTCCTACGAGCAGTACTTC.

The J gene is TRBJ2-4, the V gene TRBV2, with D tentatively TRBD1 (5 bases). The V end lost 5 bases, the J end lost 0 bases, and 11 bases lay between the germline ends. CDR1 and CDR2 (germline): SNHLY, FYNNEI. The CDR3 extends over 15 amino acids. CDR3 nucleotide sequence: TGTGCCAGCAGTTCGGACAATTCAGCCAAAAACATTCAGTACTTC. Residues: CASSSDNSAKNIQYF. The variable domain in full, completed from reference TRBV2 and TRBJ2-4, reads EPEVTQTPSHQVTQMGQEVILRCVPISNHLYFYWYRQILGQKVEFLVSFYNNEISEKSEIFDDQFSVERPDGSNFTLKIRSTKLEDSAMYFCASSSDNSAKNIQYFGAGTRLSVL.